This T cell receptor (beta chain) appears in the sequencing data of a study of shared clonotypes between healthy human individuals. Each subset's genomic DNA was shared equally among a number of immunoSEQ plates. Sequencing used immunoSEQ multiplex PCR; TCRdb keeps in-frame clones, though not all of them. The sample includes 450,000 to 500,000 clones, 70% to 85% of them seen just once. Unsorted material relied on about 100 million PBMCs as the source of genomic DNA. CDR1 and CDR2 from the germline V gene are MNHEY and SMNVEV (reference sequence). The V and J ends lost 5 bases and 5 bases, in that order; junction bases with no gene match: 4. This CDR3 is 13 amino acids long.

The origin of this receptor is a woman aged 40 to 50 in good health. Some clones in this sample may be carry-over from other donors' samples. The chain carries TRBV27 and TRBJ2-7; 9 bases match TRBD2. Sample: PBMCs. The CDR3 region is CASSTGLANEQYF. The CDR3 DNA sequence: TGTGCCAGCAGTACCGGACTAGCGAACGAGCAGTACTTC.